One sample yielded the 23 T cell receptor beta chains listed below, sequenced in a study of regulatory T cells in long-lasting Graves disease. Building of the TCR beta libraries involved iRepertoire HTBI primers and Arm-PCR of CDR3 regions. One entry per CDR3 protein, called by TCRdb with MiXCR from the multiplex PCR reads. The sample has 450,000 to 650,000 distinct CDR3 sequences, 15% to 20% seen once; the top ten hold roughly 25%. The time point denotes: newly diagnosed GD, antithyroid drugs for less than 3 months. After RNA was extracted from PBMCs, the TCR library was made from it. The sample was also linked to a second study, of T cells in Graves' hyperthyroidism and ophthalmopathy.

The sample consisted of peripheral blood mononuclear cells (PBMCs), taken at new diagnosis, from a patient treated with antithyroid drugs. The receptors shown here come from a woman aged 40-60 years with Graves disease.

This clonotype was recorded at least ten times. The rearrangement links TRBV2 to TRBJ2-1; 10 bases match TRBD2. The germline V gene has CDR1 SNHLY and CDR2 FYNNEI. V lost 4 bases to trimming and J lost 1 base; unmatched junction nucleotides: 7. CDR3 length equals 17 residues. CDR3: CASSGSSGGQSYNEQFF. The CDR3 coding sequence is TGTGCCAGCAGTGGGAGTAGCGGGGGGCAATCCTACAATGAGCAGTTCTTC.

This clonotype was picked up a small number of times. The V call is TRBV18, the J call TRBJ2-3; D unresolved. Germline V gene lookup returns CDR1 KGHSH and CDR2 LQKENI. V lost 3 bases to trimming and J lost 2 bases, with 9 bases between them. The CDR3 runs to 14 residues. CDR3 bases: TGTGCCAGCTCACCTGGTAGAGCCACAGATACGCAGTATTTT. Translating gives CASSPGRATDTQYF.

Many counts were recorded for this clonotype. The chain recombines TRBV28 with TRBJ1-2; D might be TRBD1 (5 bases). This CDR3 comprises 14 residues. The germline V and J ends were trimmed by 2 bases and 5 bases, with 12 bases remaining between them. From germline, CDR1 is MDHEN and CDR2 SYDVKM. CDR3 coding DNA: TGTGCCAGCAGTTTAGTGGGGGAGGGGTATGGCTACACCTTC. Translating gives CASSLVGEGYGYTF.

This clonotype was seen repeatedly, ten times or more. The chain couples TRBV12-5 to TRBJ2-1; TRBD2 matches at 12 bases. Germline CDR1 is LGHNT and CDR2 is FRNRAP. J was trimmed by 4 bases and V by 0 bases; bases with no gene match: 19. This CDR3 contains 22 residues. The CDR3 DNA reads as TGTGCTAGTGGTTTGGTTAGACTAGCGGGGGAATTATCTCTCGAAACATACAATGAGCAGTTCTTC. Amino acid sequence: CASGLVRLAGELSLETYNEQFF.

A note on this clonotype: A far larger clone is only one base removed, so a read error is likely. The chain uses TRBV7-3 and TRBJ2-1; the D is unclear. The germline CDR1 and CDR2 sequences are SGHTA and FQGTGA. Trimming took off 5 bases at V and 10 bases at J, with 15 bases between the two ends. The CDR3 extends over 13 amino acids. The CDR3 sequence: CASSLGSRYEQFF. As DNA, the CDR3 is TGTGCCAGCAGCCTTGGGTCCCGCTACGAGCAGTTCTTC.

This clonotype was recorded at least ten times. The rearrangement joins TRBV20-1 to TRBJ1-6, with D hard to call. This CDR3 is 13 amino acids long. V shed 0 bases and J shed 7 bases, with 7 bases lying between them. Germline CDR1 DFQATT, CDR2 SNEGSKA (reference sequence). The CDR3: CSARDLGNSPLHF. For the CDR3, the DNA is TGCAGTGCTAGAGACTTAGGGAATTCACCCCTCCACTTT.

This clonotype was counted at least ten times. The chain is built from TRBV5-6 and TRBJ2-7, with TRBD2 as a possible D gene (5 bases). The CDR3 consists of 16 residues. Germline CDR1 SGHDT, CDR2 YYEEEE. V shed 4 bases and J shed 2 bases, with 19 bases lying between them. The DNA of the CDR3 is TGTGCCAGCAGCCCCTCCGTAGCGAGTCCCACCTACGAGCAGTACTTC. This codes for CASSPSVASPTYEQYF.

The rearrangement joins TRBV15 to TRBJ1-1; the match to TRBD1 covers 7 bases. After removal of 4 bases from V and 2 bases from J, the junction contained 4 bases not matched to a gene. This CDR3 region has 14 residues. From germline, CDR1 is LNHNV and CDR2 YYDKDF (reference sequence). The CDR3 is CATSTRTGNTEAFF. The DNA of the CDR3 is TGTGCCACCAGCACCCGGACAGGTAACACTGAAGCTTTCTTT.

The V call is TRBV19, the J call TRBJ2-2; 7 nucleotides align to TRBD2. After removal of 7 bases from V and 3 bases from J, the junction contained 11 bases not matched to a gene. The CDR3 covers 16 residues. The germline gives CDR1 LNHDA, CDR2 SQIVND (reference sequence). CDR3 protein: CASTPSAGDYTGELFF. The CDR3 bases are TGTGCCAGTACCCCATCCGCGGGGGACTACACCGGGGAGCTGTTTTTT.

The J gene is TRBJ2-2, the V gene TRBV6-2 or TRBV6-3; no clear D. The CDR3 extends over 14 amino acids. Germline assignment: CDR1 MNHEY and CDR2 SVGEGT. Trimming removed 7 bases at V and 5 bases at J, with 14 bases between. In DNA, the CDR3 is TGTGCCAGCACCAACGCCAGAGAGACCGGGGAGCTGTTTTTT. It codes for CASTNARETGELFF.

Many counts were recorded for this clonotype. The rearrangement links TRBV5-4 to TRBJ1-6, with 10 bases lining up with TRBD1. Unmatched junction bases numbered 4, after V lost 4 bases and J lost 9 bases. This CDR3 region has 14 residues. Per germline, CDR1 SGHNT and CDR2 YYREEE (reference sequence). CDR3 bases: TGTGCCAGCAGCCTGGACAGGGGGAGTTCACCCCTCCACTTT. This encodes CASSLDRGSSPLHF.

This clonotype has a count of ten or more. The chain carries TRBV15 and TRBJ2-7; TRBD1 matches 7 bases. V dropped 1 base and J dropped 4; count of bases not matched to a gene: 4. The CDR3 contains 14 residues. Looked up from germline, CDR1 is LNHNV and CDR2 is YYDKDF (reference sequence). CDR3 DNA: TGTGCCACCAGCAGAGCTAGGGACAGTTACGAGCAGTACTTC. This gives the protein CATSRARDSYEQYF. The full variable domain, rest sourced from reference TRBV15 and TRBJ2-7, is DAMVIQNPRYQVTQFGKPVTLSCSQTLNHNVMYWYQQKSSQAPKLLFHYYDKDFNNEADTPDNFQSRRPNTSFCFLDIRSPGLGDTAMYLCATSRARDSYEQYFGPGTRLTVT.

V gene TRBV20-1 combines with J gene TRBJ2-3; no firm D call. CDR1 is DFQATT, CDR2 SNEGSKA, per germline (reference sequence). The CDR3 contains 13 residues. V was trimmed by 0 bases and J by 6 bases, leaving 10 bases between them. The CDR3 DNA is TGCAGTGCTAGAGATCGGTTCGAGGATACGCAGTATTTT. Residues: CSARDRFEDTQYF.

The CDR3 sequence is CASSFQSARVGNTIYF. DNA of the CDR3: TGTGCCAGCAGCTTCCAATCCGCCAGGGTCGGAAACACCATATATTTT. V gene TRBV7-9 combines with J gene TRBJ1-3; weak D call: TRBD1 (5 bases). The CDR3 contains 16 residues. Germline V lookup: CDR1 SEHNR, CDR2 FQNEAQ (reference sequence). The ends were cut back, 3 bases at V and 4 bases at J, with 16 bases in the middle.

J is TRBJ1-5 and V is TRBV29-1; D is perhaps TRBD1 (5 bases). V lost 4 bases to trimming and J lost 5 bases, with 18 bases between them. Per germline, CDR1 SQVTM and CDR2 ANQGSEA. The CDR3 sequence is 15 residues long. The chain's CDR3 is CSVALGQGQYQPQHF. DNA of the CDR3: TGCAGCGTTGCCCTAGGGCAGGGCCAATATCAGCCCCAGCATTTT.

This clonotype was observed many times. The chain recombines TRBV24-1 with TRBJ2-1; D gene unclear. V was cut by 0 bases and J by 5 bases, with 4 bases left in between. CDR1 is KGHDR, CDR2 SFDVKD, per germline. The CDR3 contains 13 residues. CDR3 region: CATSDLPDNEQFF. The DNA for the CDR3 is TGTGCCACCAGTGATTTGCCTGACAATGAGCAGTTCTTC.

This clonotype was seen repeatedly, ten times or more. The chain is built from TRBV7-8 and TRBJ2-7; D perhaps matches TRBD2 (7 bases). TRBJ2-1 matches the DNA end more closely, so the J call is doubtful. This CDR3 spans 15 amino acids. Germline V gene lookup returns CDR1 SGHVS and CDR2 FQNEAQ. The CDR3 reads CASSLWAGAPDEQFF. DNA of the CDR3: TGTGCCAGCAGCTTATGGGCGGGGGCCCCGGATGAGCAGTTCTTC.

In its sample, this clonotype was seen a few times. The chain carries TRBV5-6 and TRBJ2-3, with 7 nucleotides matching TRBD2. The CDR3 length is 16 residues. J lost 2 bases, V lost 1 base, and 7 bases had no gene match. From germline, CDR1 is SGHDT and CDR2 YYEEEE. The CDR3 coding sequence is TGTGCCAGCAGCTTGTGGGGGGGTTCCGACACAGATACGCAGTATTTT. It is translated as CASSLWGGSDTDTQYF.

This clonotype was observed at least ten times. The V call is TRBV7-8, the J call TRBJ1-4; D is uncertain. Trimming shortened V by 2 bases and J by 10 bases, and 14 bases separated the two germline ends. The CDR3 is 14 amino acids. Per the germline V gene, CDR1 is SGHVS and CDR2 is FQNEAQ. The CDR3, as DNA: TGTGCCAGCAGCTTAACCCGACTCGTAGGAAAACTGTTTTTT. Its protein product is CASSLTRLVGKLFF.

There are many counts of this clonotype. The V and J genes are TRBV6-5 and TRBJ1-2; D is uncertain. This CDR3 comprises 16 residues. Per germline, CDR1 MNHEY and CDR2 SVGAGI. V shed 0 bases and J shed 6 bases, with 17 bases lying between them. The CDR3 spells CASSYSPGIKGNGYTF. CDR3 DNA sequence: TGTGCCAGCAGTTACTCCCCGGGGATCAAGGGAAATGGCTACACCTTC.

This chain connects TRBV12-5 to TRBJ1-4; no clear D. The CDR3 runs 15 residues. CDR1 is LGHNT and CDR2 is FRNRAP in the germline V gene. With 1 base removed from V and 6 bases from J, the gap between germline ends came to 12 bases. The CDR3 DNA is TGTGCTAGTGGTTTGGCCGAGGGTTGGGATGAAAAACTGTTTTTT. Protein: CASGLAEGWDEKLFF.

The sample holds many counts of this clonotype. The chain couples TRBV18 to TRBJ1-1; TRBD1 aligns across 10 bases. The V and J ends lost 10 bases and 2 bases, in that order; junction bases with no gene match: 13. There are 16 residues in the CDR3. Per the germline V gene, CDR1 is KGHSH and CDR2 is LQKENI. CDR3 DNA: TGTGCCATTCAAATGACAGGGGGCGTTGGAAACACTGAAGCTTTCTTT. It encodes CAIQMTGGVGNTEAFF.

This clonotype has only a few counts. The rearrangement uses TRBV20-1 and TRBJ2-3; tentatively, D is TRBD2 (5 bases). The CDR3 runs 15 residues. Germline V gene lookup returns CDR1 DFQATT and CDR2 SNEGSKA (reference sequence). V was cut by 3 bases and J by 0 bases, with 13 bases left in between. The CDR3 DNA sequence: TGCAGTGCTAGTGGTTACGGGGAAAGCACAGATACGCAGTATTTT. Translated: CSASGYGESTDTQYF.